The rows below give T cell receptor beta chains drawn from one sample of a study of T cell repertoires in cytomegalovirus infection. MiXCR, run by TCRdb on the reads, gives a single entry per CDR3 protein. The sample contains 200,000 to 300,000 distinct CDR3 sequences, around 12% of which appear only once. The sequenced sample was PBMCs. All receptors derive from a human donor in good health (CMV status not recorded). Some clones in this sample may be carry-over from other donors' samples. Both conserved end residues are part of each CDR3. The D gene is left open where the match is weak. Part of the rows lack a size; the others show once, few, many or a class for expanded clones.

v_gene: TRBV27; abundance: few; d_gene: -; j_gene: TRBJ1-2; CDR3nt: TGTGCCAGCAGTCCCTGGACCGGGAGGTATGGCTACACCTTC; CDR3aa: CASSPWTGRYGYTF
v_gene: TRBV7-2; abundance: many; d_gene: TRBD1; j_gene: TRBJ1-2; CDR3nt: TGTGCCAGCAGCTTAGTGGGACCGGGACAGGGCCATGGCTACACCTTC; CDR3aa: CASSLVGPGQGHGYTF
v_gene: TRBV12-3/TRBV12-4; abundance: many; d_gene: -; j_gene: TRBJ1-5; CDR3nt: TGTGCCAGCAGCTTAGCCGGGGGGAATCAGCCCCAGCATTTT; CDR3aa: CASSLAGGNQPQHF
v_gene: TRBV29-1; abundance: few; d_gene: -; j_gene: TRBJ1-1; CDR3nt: TGCAGCGTCCACTCGTGGGACACTGAAGCTTTCTTT; CDR3aa: CSVHSWDTEAFF
v_gene: TRBV7-9; abundance: few; d_gene: -; j_gene: TRBJ2-5; CDR3nt: TGTGCCAGCGGGGACCAAGAGACCCAGTACTTC; CDR3aa: CASGDQETQYF
v_gene: TRBV7-6; abundance: -; d_gene: -; j_gene: TRBJ2-7; CDR3nt: TGTGCCAGCAGCCGGGTTGACTACGAGCAGTACTTC; CDR3aa: CASSRVDYEQYF
v_gene: TRBV20-1; abundance: few; d_gene: -; j_gene: TRBJ2-5; CDR3nt: TGCAGTGCGAGCCTCGGGGAGACCCAGTACTTC; CDR3aa: CSASLGETQYF
v_gene: TRBV6-2/TRBV6-3; abundance: many; d_gene: TRBD2; j_gene: TRBJ2-5; CDR3nt: TGTGCCAGCAGTTACCCCGGACTAGCGGGAGGGGAGACCCAGTACTTC; CDR3aa: CASSYPGLAGGETQYF
v_gene: TRBV19; abundance: -; d_gene: TRBD1; j_gene: TRBJ2-7; CDR3nt: TGTGCCACCCGAGACAGGGGATTCGACGAGCAGTACTTC; CDR3aa: CATRDRGFDEQYF
v_gene: TRBV5-6; abundance: -; d_gene: TRBD2; j_gene: TRBJ2-3; CDR3nt: TGTGCCAGCAGCTTGGTCGGGGGGATTATCGCTAGCACAGATACGCAGTATTTT; CDR3aa: CASSLVGGIIASTDTQYF
v_gene: TRBV27; abundance: -; d_gene: -; j_gene: TRBJ1-3; CDR3nt: TGTGCCAGCAGTTTATTACCCCGAAACACCATATATTTT; CDR3aa: CASSLLPRNTIYF